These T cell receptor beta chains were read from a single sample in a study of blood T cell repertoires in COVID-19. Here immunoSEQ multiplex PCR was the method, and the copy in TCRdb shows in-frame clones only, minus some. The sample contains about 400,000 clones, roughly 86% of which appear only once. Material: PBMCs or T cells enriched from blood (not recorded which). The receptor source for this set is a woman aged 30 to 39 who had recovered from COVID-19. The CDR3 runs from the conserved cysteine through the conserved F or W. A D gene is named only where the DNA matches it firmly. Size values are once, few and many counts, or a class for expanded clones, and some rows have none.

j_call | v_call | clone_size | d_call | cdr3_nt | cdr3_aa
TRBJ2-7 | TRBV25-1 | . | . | TGTGCCAGCAGTGCCCGACTAGACTCAATGGTGTACTTC | CASSARLDSMVYF
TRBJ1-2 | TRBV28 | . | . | TGTGCCAGCAGTTTATCCTGGGACACCCATGGCTACACCTTC | CASSLSWDTHGYTF
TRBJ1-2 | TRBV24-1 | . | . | TGTGCCACCAGTGATAGCATCGGCTACACCTTC | CATSDSIGYTF
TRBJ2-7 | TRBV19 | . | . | TGTGCCAGTAGAGGCCGCGGGCAGGCCGAATACGAGCAGTACTTC | CASRGRGQAEYEQYF
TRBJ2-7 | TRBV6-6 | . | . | TGTGCCAGCAACGGGGGATTCGAGCAGTACTTC | CASNGGFEQYF
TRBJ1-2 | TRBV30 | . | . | TGTGCCTGGGCCCCCGACAGTGGAAACTTAGGGGGCTACACCTTC | CAWAPDSGNLGGYTF
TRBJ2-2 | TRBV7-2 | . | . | TGTGCCAGCAGCTTAGGAGGAGCGAACACCGGGGAGCTGTTTTTT | CASSLGGANTGELFF
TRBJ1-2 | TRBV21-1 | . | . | TGTGCCAGCAGCAAACGTCAGAGTCGGGTTCAGGGTGGGGAAAACTATGGCTACACCTTC | CASSKRQSRVQGGENYGYTF
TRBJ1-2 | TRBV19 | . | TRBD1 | TGTGCCAGTAGTAGGACAGGCGACTATGGCTACACCTTC | CASSRTGDYGYTF
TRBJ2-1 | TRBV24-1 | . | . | TGTGCCACCAGAGAATCAGGGTCGAACAATGAGCAGTTCTTC | CATRESGSNNEQFF
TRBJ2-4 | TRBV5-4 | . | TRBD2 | TGTGCCAGCAGCTTCGCTAGCGGGGCATATGGCATTCAGTACTTC | CASSFASGAYGIQYF
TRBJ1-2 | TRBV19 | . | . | TGTGCCAGTAGTATGGGCGGGTCGAGCTACACCTTC | CASSMGGSSYTF
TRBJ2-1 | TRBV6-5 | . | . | TGTGCCAGCAGCCCACTAGGCCCCTACAATGAGCAGTTCTTC | CASSPLGPYNEQFF
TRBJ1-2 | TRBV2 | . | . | TGTGCCAGCAGCGCCCAGGTTGTGCGAGGCTACACCTTC | CASSAQVVRGYTF
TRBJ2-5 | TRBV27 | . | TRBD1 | TGTGCCAGCAGACAACAGGGGTCGGGGGAGACCCAGTACTTC | CASRQQGSGETQYF
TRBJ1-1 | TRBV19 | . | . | TGTGCCAGTAGTCCCCGTCAATACAGGGCCACTGAAGCTTTCTTT | CASSPRQYRATEAFF
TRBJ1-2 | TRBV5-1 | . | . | TGCGCCAGCAGCTTAGACAGTTATGGCTACACCTTC | CASSLDSYGYTF
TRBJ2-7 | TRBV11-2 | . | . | TGTGCCAGCAGCTTACTCCAGGGAATTTACGAGCAGTACTTC | CASSLLQGIYEQYF
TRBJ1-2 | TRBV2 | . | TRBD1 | TGTGCCAGCAGTGGACAGGGGGCGCCTGGCTACACCTTC | CASSGQGAPGYTF
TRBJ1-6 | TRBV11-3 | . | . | TGTGCCAGCAGCTTAGAATCGGATTCACCCCTCCACTTT | CASSLESDSPLHF
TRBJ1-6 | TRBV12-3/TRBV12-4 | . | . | TGTGCCAGCAGCCGACAGGACCGATCACCCCTCCACTTT | CASSRQDRSPLHF
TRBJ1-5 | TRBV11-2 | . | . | TGTGCCAGCAGCTTGGGGGCCCGCCAGCCCCAGCATTTT | CASSLGARQPQHF
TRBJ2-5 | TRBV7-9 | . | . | TGTGCCAGCAGCCCCTTCGGGTCCCAGGGTGAGACCCAGTACTTC | CASSPFGSQGETQYF
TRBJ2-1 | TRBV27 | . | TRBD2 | TGTGCCAGCAGTTCCCCGGGGATAGCGGGCAACTCCTACAATGAGCAGTTCTTC | CASSSPGIAGNSYNEQFF
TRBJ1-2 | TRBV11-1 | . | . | TGTGCCAGCAGCTCGCACACCTATGGCTACACCTTC | CASSSHTYGYTF
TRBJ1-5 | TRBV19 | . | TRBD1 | TGTGCCAGCTCGAGACCAGGGACAGGGAAGGGCAATCAGCCCCAGCATTTT | CASSRPGTGKGNQPQHF
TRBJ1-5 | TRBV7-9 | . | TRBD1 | TGTGCCAGCAGCTTGTGGACAGGGGTGGTTCAGCCCCAGCATTTT | CASSLWTGVVQPQHF
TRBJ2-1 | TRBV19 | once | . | TGTGCCAGTAGTATCAGGACTGGCTCCAATGAGCAGTTCTTC | CASSIRTGSNEQFF
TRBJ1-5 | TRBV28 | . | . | TGTGCCAGCACCCTCTTTTATAGCAATCAGCCCCAGCATTTT | CASTLFYSNQPQHF
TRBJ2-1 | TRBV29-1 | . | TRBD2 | TGCAGCGCCGCGACTAGCGGGGGGGACAATGAGCAGTTCTTC | CSAATSGGDNEQFF
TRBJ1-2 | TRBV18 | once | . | TGTGCCAGCTCACCACTCGAGGTTAACTATGGCTACACCTTC | CASSPLEVNYGYTF
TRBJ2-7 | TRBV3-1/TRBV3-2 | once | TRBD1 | TGTGCCAGCAGCCAAGATCCCCCGGACAGGGGGCTCTGGGAGCAGTACTTC | CASSQDPPDRGLWEQYF